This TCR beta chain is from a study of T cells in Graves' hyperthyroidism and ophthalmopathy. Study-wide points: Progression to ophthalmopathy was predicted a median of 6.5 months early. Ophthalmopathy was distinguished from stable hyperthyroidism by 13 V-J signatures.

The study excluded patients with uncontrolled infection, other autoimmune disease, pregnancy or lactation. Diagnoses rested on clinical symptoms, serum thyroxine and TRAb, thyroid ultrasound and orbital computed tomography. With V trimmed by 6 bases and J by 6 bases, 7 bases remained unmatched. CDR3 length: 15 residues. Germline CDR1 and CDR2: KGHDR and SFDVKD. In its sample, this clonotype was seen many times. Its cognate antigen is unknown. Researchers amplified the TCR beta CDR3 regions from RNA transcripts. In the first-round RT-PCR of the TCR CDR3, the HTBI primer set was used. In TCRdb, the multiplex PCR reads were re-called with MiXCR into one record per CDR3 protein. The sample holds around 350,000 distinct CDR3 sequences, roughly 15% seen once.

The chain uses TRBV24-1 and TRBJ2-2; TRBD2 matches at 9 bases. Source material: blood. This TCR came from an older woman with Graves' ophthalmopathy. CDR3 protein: CATSKREERPGELFF. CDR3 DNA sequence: TGTGCCACCAGTAAGCGGGAGGAAAGGCCCGGGGAGCTGTTTTTT.